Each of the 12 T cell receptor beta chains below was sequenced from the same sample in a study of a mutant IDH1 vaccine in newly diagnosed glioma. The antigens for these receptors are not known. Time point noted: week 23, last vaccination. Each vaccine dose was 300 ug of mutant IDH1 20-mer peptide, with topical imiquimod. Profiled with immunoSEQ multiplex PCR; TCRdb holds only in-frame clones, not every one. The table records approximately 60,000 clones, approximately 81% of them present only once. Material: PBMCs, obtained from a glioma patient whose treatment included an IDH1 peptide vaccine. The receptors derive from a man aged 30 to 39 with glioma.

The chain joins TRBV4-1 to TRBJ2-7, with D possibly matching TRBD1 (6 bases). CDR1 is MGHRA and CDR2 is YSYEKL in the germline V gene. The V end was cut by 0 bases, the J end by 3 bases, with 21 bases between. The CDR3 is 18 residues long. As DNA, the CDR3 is TGCGCCAGCAGCCAAGATCGCGGAATGGGCAGGGGAAACTACGAGCAGTACTTC. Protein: CASSQDRGMGRGNYEQYF.

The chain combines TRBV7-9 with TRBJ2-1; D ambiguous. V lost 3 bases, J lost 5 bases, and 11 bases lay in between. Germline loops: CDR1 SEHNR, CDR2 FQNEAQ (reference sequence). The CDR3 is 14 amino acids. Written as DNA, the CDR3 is TGTGCCAGCAGCTTGAGGACCGACAACAATGAGCAGTTCTTC. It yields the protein CASSLRTDNNEQFF.

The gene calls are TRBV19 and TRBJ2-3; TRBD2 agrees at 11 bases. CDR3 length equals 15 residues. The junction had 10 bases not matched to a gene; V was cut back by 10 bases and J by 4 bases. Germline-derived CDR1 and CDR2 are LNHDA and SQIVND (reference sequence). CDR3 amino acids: CATTTSGAGSDTQYF. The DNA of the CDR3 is TGTGCCACCACGACTAGCGGGGCTGGATCAGATACGCAGTATTTT. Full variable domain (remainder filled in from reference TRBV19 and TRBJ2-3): DGGITQSPKYLFRKEGQNVTLSCEQNLNHDAMYWYRQDPGQGLRLIYYSQIVNDFQKGDIAEGYSVSREKKESFPLTVTSAQKNPTAFYLCATTTSGAGSDTQYFGPGTRLTVL.

CDR3 sequence: CAWRGGGSGNTIYF. CDR3 DNA sequence: TGTGCCTGGAGGGGAGGGGGCTCTGGAAACACCATATATTTT. The V gene is TRBV30, the J gene TRBJ1-3, with TRBD1 as a possible D gene (6 bases). CDR1 is GTSNPN and CDR2 is SVGIG in the germline V gene (reference sequence). V lost 3 bases to trimming and J lost 0 bases, with 9 bases between them. The CDR3 covers 14 residues.

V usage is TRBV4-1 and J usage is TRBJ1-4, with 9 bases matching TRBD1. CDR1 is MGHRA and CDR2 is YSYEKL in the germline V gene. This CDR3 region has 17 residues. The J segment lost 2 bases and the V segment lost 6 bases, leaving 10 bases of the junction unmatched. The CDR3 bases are TGCGCCAGCAGTCGCGGGACAGGGCGGCGGACTAATGAAAAACTGTTTTTT. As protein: CASSRGTGRRTNEKLFF.

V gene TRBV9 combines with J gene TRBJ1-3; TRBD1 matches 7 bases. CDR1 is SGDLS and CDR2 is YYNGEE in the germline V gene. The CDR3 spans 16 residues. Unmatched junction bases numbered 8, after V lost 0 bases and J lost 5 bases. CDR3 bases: TGTGCCAGCAGCGTAGAGGGGGCCTACGAAAGAAACACCATATATTTT. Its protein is CASSVEGAYERNTIYF. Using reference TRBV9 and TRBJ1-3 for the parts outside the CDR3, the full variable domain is DSGVTQTPKHLITATGQRVTLRCSPRSGDLSVYWYQQSLDQGLQFLIQYYNGEERAKGNILERFSAQQFPDLHSELNLSSLELGDSALYFCASSVEGAYERNTIYFGEGSWLTVV.

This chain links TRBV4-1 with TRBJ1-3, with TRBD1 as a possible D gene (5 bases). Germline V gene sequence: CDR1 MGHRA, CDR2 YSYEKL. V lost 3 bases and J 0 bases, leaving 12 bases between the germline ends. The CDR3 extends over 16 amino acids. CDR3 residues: CASSHLGRGSGNTIYF. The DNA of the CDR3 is TGCGCCAGCAGCCACCTCGGTAGGGGCTCTGGAAACACCATATATTTT.

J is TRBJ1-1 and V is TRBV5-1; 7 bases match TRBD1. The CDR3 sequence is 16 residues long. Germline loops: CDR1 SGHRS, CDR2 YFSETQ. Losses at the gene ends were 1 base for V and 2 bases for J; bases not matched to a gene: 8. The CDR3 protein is CASSLREQGTNTEAFF. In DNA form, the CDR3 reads TGCGCCAGCAGCTTGAGGGAACAGGGGACTAACACTGAAGCTTTCTTT.

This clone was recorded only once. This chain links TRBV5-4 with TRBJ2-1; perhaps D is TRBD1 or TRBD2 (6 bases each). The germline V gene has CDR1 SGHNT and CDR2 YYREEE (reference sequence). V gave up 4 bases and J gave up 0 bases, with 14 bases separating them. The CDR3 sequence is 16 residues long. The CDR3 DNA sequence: TGTGCCAGCAGCGTGGAGGGGGGAATCTCCTACAATGAGCAGTTCTTC. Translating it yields CASSVEGGISYNEQFF.

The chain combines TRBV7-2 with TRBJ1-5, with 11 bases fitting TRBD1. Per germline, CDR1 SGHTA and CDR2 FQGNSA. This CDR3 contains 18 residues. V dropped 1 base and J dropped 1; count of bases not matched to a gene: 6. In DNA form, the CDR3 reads TGTGCCAGCAGCTTAGTAGGGACAGGGGGTGTAAGCAATCAGCCCCAGCATTTT. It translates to CASSLVGTGGVSNQPQHF.

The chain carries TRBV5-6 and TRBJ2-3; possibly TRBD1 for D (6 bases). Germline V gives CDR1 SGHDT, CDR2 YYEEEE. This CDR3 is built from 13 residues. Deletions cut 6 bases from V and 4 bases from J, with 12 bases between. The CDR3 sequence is CASKRRGADTQYF. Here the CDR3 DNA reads TGTGCCAGCAAACGCAGGGGAGCAGATACGCAGTATTTT. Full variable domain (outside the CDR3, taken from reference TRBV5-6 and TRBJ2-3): DAGVTQSPTHLIKTRGQQVTLRCSPKSGHDTVSWYQQALGQGPQFIFQYYEEEERQRGNFPDRFSGHQFPNYSSELNVNALLLGDSALYLCASKRRGADTQYFGPGTRLTVL.

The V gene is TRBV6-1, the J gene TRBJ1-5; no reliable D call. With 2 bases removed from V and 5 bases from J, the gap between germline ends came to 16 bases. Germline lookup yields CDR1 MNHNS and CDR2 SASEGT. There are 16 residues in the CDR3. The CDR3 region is CASSERAGRSDQPQHF. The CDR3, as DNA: TGTGCCAGCAGTGAACGGGCGGGAAGGAGTGATCAGCCCCAGCATTTT.